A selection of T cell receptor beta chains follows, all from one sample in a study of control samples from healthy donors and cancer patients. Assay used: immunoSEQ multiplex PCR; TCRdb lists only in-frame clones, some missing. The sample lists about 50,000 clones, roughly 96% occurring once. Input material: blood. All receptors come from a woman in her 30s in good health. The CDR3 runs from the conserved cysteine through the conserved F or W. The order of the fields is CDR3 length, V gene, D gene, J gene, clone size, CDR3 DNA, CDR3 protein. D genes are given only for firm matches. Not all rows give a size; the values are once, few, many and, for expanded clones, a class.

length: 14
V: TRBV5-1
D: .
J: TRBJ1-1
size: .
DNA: TGCGCCAGCAGCCTCGGGAAGCCGAACACTGAAGCTTTCTTT
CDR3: CASSLGKPNTEAFF

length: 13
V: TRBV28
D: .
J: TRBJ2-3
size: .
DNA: TGCGGGAGTAGGAAGACTAGCACAGATACGCAGTATTTT
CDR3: CGSRKTSTDTQYF

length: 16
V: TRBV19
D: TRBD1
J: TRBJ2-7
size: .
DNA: TGTGCCAGTAGTCTGACCATCGGGACAGGGAGCGACGAGCAGTACTTC
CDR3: CASSLTIGTGSDEQYF

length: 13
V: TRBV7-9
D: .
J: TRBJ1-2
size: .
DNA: TGTGCCAGCAGCTCAGACCGGATCGATGGCTACACCTTC
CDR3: CASSSDRIDGYTF

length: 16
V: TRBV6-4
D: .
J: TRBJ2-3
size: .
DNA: TGTGCCAGCAGTGACTCGTACGGGAGTGGGGCAGATACGCAGTATTTT
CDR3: CASSDSYGSGADTQYF

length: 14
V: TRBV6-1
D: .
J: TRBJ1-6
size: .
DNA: TGTGCCAGCAGTGAACGACAGAATAATTCACCCCTCCACTTT
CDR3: CASSERQNNSPLHF

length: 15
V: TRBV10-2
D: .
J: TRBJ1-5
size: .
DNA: TGCGCCAGCAGTGAGTCCGTTAGGGGCAATCAGCCCCAGCATTTT
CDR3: CASSESVRGNQPQHF

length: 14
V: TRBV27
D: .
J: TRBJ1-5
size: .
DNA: TGTGCCAGCAGTTTATCGGGCAGCAATCAGCCCCAGCATTTT
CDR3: CASSLSGSNQPQHF

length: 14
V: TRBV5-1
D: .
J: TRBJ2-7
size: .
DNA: TGCGCCAGCAGAAAGCCGGGACAAGGTAACGAGCAGTACTTC
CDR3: CASRKPGQGNEQYF

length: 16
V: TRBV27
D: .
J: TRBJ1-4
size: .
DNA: TGTGCCAGCAGTTTAACCGATACACCAACTAATGAAAAACTGTTTTTT
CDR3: CASSLTDTPTNEKLFF

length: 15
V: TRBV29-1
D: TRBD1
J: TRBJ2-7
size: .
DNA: TGCAGCGTCCTACGCTTAGTGGACAGGAGCTACGAGCAGTACTTC
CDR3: CSVLRLVDRSYEQYF

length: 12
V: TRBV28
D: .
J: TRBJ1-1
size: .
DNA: TGTGCCAGCAGTTTAGAGAACACTGAAGCTTTCTTT
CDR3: CASSLENTEAFF

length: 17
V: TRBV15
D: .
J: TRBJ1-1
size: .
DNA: TGTGCCACCAGCAGAGATCGGGCGGGGGAACCGGACACTGAAGCTTTCTTT
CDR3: CATSRDRAGEPDTEAFF

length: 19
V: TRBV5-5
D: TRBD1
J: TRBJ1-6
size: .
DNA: TGTGCCAGCAGCTTGGCCCTCGCTATGAACAGGGGGCGAAATTCACCCCTCCACTTT
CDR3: CASSLALAMNRGRNSPLHF

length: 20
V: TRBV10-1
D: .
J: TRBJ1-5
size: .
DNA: TGCGCCAGCAGTGAGTCTAAGGTCTCGGGAGAACTCAGAGGGATGCAGCCCCAGCATTTT
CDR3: CASSESKVSGELRGMQPQHF

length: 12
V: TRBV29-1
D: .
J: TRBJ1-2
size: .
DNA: TGCAGCGTTGAAGATCTATCCTATGGCTACACCTTC
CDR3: CSVEDLSYGYTF

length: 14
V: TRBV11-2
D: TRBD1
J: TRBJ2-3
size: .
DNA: TGTGCCAGCTCGGGACAGGAGAACACAGATACGCAGTATTTT
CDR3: CASSGQENTDTQYF

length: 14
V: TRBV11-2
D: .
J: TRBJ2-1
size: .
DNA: TGTGCCAGCAGTTCCCAAGTCCCTGGAAATGAGCAGTTCTTC
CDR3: CASSSQVPGNEQFF

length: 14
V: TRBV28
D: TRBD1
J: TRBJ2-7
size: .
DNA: TGTGCCAGCAGTTTAACGGACAGGTTCAACGAGCAGTACTTC
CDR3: CASSLTDRFNEQYF

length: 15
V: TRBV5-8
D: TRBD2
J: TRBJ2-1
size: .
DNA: TGTGCCAGCAGCTTGGGACTAGCGGGATCAGGAGAGCAGTTCTTC
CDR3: CASSLGLAGSGEQFF

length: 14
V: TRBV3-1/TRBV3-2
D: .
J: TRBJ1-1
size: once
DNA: TGTGCCAGCAGCCAAGTTGGGCGGAGGGGGGAAGCTTTCTTT
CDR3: CASSQVGRRGEAFF

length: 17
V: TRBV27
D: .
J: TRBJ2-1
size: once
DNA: TGTGCCAGCAGTTTAGCGCAGGCCGGTTTGGCGTACAATGAGCAGTTCTTC
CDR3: CASSLAQAGLAYNEQFF

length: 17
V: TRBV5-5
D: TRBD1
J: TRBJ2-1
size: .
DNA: TGTGCCAGCAGCGTCAACAGGGGGCATCCGGCAATCAATGAGCAGTTCTTC
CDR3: CASSVNRGHPAINEQFF

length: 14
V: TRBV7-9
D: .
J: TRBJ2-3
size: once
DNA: TGTGCCAGCCAATCGGACTCTAGCACAGATACGCAGTATTTT
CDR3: CASQSDSSTDTQYF

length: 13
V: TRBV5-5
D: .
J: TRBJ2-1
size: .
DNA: TGTGCCAGCAGCTTGGTAAGCCAAAATGAGCAGTTCTTC
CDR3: CASSLVSQNEQFF

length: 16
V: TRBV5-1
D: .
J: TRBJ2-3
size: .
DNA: TGCGCCAGCAGCTGGGCGCGGGACTCCTTTTTAGATACGCAGTATTTT
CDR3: CASSWARDSFLDTQYF

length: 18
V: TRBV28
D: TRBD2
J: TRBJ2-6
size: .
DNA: TGTGCCAGCAGTTCTGGACTAGCGGGCCACTCTGGGGCCAACGTCCTGACTTTC
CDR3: CASSSGLAGHSGANVLTF

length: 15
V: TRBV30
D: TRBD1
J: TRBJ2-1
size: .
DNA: TGTGCCTGGAGTACCTTGGGACAGGGCCCCAATGAGCAGTTCTTC
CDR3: CAWSTLGQGPNEQFF

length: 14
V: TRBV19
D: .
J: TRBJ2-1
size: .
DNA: TGTGCCAGTAGTATCGTTCCAGGGGAAGCGGAGCAGTTCTTC
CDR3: CASSIVPGEAEQFF

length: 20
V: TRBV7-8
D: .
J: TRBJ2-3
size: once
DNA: TGTGCCAGCAGCTTAAATCTTCTGAAGGGGGATCCGAGCGCGCCGGATACGCAGTATTTT
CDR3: CASSLNLLKGDPSAPDTQYF

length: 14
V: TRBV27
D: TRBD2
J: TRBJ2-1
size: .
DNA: TGTGCCAGCAAGGCGACTAGCGACTACAATGAGCAGTTCTTC
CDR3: CASKATSDYNEQFF

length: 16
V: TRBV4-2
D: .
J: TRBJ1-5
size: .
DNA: TGTGCCAGCAGCCAAGAGCTCAGATATAGCAATCAGCCCCAGCATTTT
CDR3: CASSQELRYSNQPQHF

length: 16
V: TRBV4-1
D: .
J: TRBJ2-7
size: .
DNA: TGCGCCAGCAGCCAAGATGCGCAGGACAGCTCCTACGAGCAGTACTTC
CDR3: CASSQDAQDSSYEQYF

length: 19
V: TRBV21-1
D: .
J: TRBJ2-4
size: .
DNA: TGTGCCAGCAGCAAAGATGGAAGGGAGCGGGGTCTAGCCAAAAACATTCAGTACTTC
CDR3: CASSKDGRERGLAKNIQYF

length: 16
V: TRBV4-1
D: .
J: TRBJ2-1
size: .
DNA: TGCGCCAGCAGCCAAGATGTGCGGGCGGTCGGAACTGAGCAGTTCTTC
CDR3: CASSQDVRAVGTEQFF

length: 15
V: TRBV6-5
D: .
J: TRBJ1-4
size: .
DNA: TGTGCCAGCAGCGGGGGGGGCGGTCCCGGGGAAAAACTGTTTTTT
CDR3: CASSGGGGPGEKLFF

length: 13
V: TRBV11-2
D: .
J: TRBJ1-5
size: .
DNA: TGTGCCAGCAGCTTTACAGACAATCAGCCCCAGCATTTT
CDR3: CASSFTDNQPQHF

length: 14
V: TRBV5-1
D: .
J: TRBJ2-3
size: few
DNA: TGCGCCAGCAGTATGGACGGGATCACAGATACGCAGTATTTT
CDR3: CASSMDGITDTQYF

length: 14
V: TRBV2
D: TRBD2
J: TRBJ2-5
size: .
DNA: TGTGCCAGCAGTGGTGCTAGCGGGCAAGAGACCCAGTACTTC
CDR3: CASSGASGQETQYF